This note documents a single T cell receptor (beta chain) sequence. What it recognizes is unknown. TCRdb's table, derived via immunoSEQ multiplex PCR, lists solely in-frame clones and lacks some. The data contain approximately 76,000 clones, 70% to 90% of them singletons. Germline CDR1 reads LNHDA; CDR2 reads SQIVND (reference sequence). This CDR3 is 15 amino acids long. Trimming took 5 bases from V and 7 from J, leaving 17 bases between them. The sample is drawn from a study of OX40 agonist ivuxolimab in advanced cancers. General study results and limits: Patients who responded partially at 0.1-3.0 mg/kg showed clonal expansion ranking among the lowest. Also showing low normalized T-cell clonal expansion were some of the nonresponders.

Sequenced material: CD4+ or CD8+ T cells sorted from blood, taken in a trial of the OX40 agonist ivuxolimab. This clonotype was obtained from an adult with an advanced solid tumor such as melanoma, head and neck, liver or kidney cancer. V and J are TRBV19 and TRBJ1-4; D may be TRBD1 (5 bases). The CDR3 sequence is CASSPRWGGGEKLFF. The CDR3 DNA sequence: TGTGCCAGTAGTCCGCGATGGGGCGGAGGTGAAAAACTGTTTTTT.